The 23 T cell receptor beta chains presented below share a single source sample, sequenced in a study of blood T cells in healthy people across ages. Using a J-beta primer mix together with a sample-barcoded 5' primer, a second PCR was run for roughly 6 to 11 cycles. TCRdb fed the 5' RACE reads into MiXCR, producing one record per CDR3 protein. The table lists roughly 700,000 distinct CDR3 sequences, 45% to 50% of them singletons. Sequencing was done on a sample of blood. The receptors come from a woman aged 60-75 years in good health.

V and J are TRBV7-6 and TRBJ2-7, with D possibly TRBD1 on 5 matching bases. V was cut by 3 bases and J by 5 bases, with 17 bases left in between. Germline V gene lookup returns CDR1 SGHVS and CDR2 FNYEAQ. CDR3 length: 15 residues. The CDR3 nucleotides are TGTGCCAGCAGCTTGGACCAGGGCAACTACCACGAGCAGTACTTC. Translated, it gives CASSLDQGNYHEQYF.

The chain is built from TRBV12-3 or TRBV12-4 and TRBJ2-7; TRBD2 aligns across 7 bases. V lost 7 bases to trimming and J lost 2 bases; unmatched junction nucleotides: 5. This CDR3 is 13 amino acids long. The CDR3 reads CASTIGLAYEQYF. The CDR3 DNA reads TGTGCCAGCACTATTGGACTAGCCTACGAGCAGTACTTC.

This clonotype occurred a few times. V and J are TRBV7-2 and TRBJ2-7, with 9 bases matching TRBD1. Germline-derived CDR1 and CDR2 are SGHTA and FQGNSA. V shed 5 bases and J 3 bases; nucleotides not matched to a gene: 5. This CDR3 spans 14 amino acids. CDR3 protein: CASSTGTGYYEQYF. The DNA of the CDR3 is TGTGCCAGCAGCACCGGGACAGGGTACTACGAGCAGTACTTC.

This chain uses TRBV10-3 with TRBJ2-5; D possibly uses TRBD1 or TRBD2 (5 bases each). The CDR3 has 16 amino acids. From germline, CDR1 is ENHRY and CDR2 SYGVKD. Trimming shortened V by 0 bases and J by 11 bases, and 22 bases separated the two germline ends. The CDR3 bases are TGTGCCATCAGTGAGTCGACGCCAGGGACGCTTCGAGAGCAGTACTTC. Amino acids: CAISESTPGTLREQYF.

V usage is TRBV3-1 and J usage is TRBJ2-1, with 11 bases lining up with TRBD2. The CDR3 extends over 16 amino acids. CDR1 and CDR2 from the germline V gene are LGHDT and YNNKEL (reference sequence). After removal of 6 bases from V and 6 bases from J, the junction contained 10 bases not matched to a gene. The CDR3 sequence is CASRRLAGGFGNEQFF. For the CDR3, the DNA is TGTGCCAGCAGACGATTAGCGGGAGGGTTTGGCAATGAGCAGTTCTTC.

The chain couples TRBV15 to TRBJ1-2; the match to TRBD1 covers 8 bases. This CDR3 is built from 14 residues. V lost 5 bases, J lost 2 bases, and 4 bases stayed unmatched. Germline V gene data show CDR1 as LNHNV and CDR2 as YYDKDF (reference sequence). CDR3 sequence (DNA): TGTGCCACCAGCGCTCGGACAGGGAACTATGGCTACACCTTC. It yields the protein CATSARTGNYGYTF.

The chain has TRBV7-2 and TRBJ2-5; tentatively, D is TRBD2 (6 bases). Germline values: CDR1 SGHTA, CDR2 FQGNSA. Trimming took off 2 bases at V and 2 bases at J, with 15 bases between the two ends. The CDR3 extends over 16 amino acids. This CDR3 reads CASSLNRPTSQETQYF. In nucleotides, the CDR3 is TGTGCCAGCAGCTTAAACCGTCCGACTAGTCAAGAGACCCAGTACTTC.

The chain combines TRBV12-3 or TRBV12-4 with TRBJ1-2; the D gene is possibly TRBD1 (5 bases). Trimming took 4 bases from V and 8 from J, leaving 11 bases between them. This CDR3 has 12 residues. CDR3 sequence: CASSSRVRGYTF. DNA of the CDR3: TGTGCCAGCAGTTCCAGGGTTCGGGGCTACACCTTC.

This chain joins TRBV7-9 and TRBJ2-7; 8 nucleotides line up with TRBD2. The V gene's germline CDR1 is SEHNR and CDR2 FQNEAQ (reference sequence). CDR3 length: 15 residues. Trimming removed 1 base from V and 6 bases from J; junction bases left unmatched: 8. The CDR3 bases are TGTGCCAGCAGCTTAGTTGGACTAGCTGGGGCCGAGCAGTACTTC. Protein: CASSLVGLAGAEQYF.

The chain's CDR3 is CASRPQRDEQFF. DNA for the CDR3: TGTGCCAGCAGACCTCAGCGGGATGAGCAGTTCTTC. V and J are TRBV6-6 and TRBJ2-1; TRBD2 might be the D (6 bases). The CDR3 totals 12 residues. The germline CDR1 and CDR2 sequences are MNHNY and SVGAGI (reference sequence). Trimming removed 6 bases at V and 8 bases at J, with 11 bases between.

The chain has TRBV6-2 or TRBV6-3 and TRBJ1-2; D remains ambiguous. The CDR3 loop spans 13 amino acids. CDR1 is MNHEY and CDR2 is SVGEGT in the germline V gene. Trimming stripped 6 bases from V and 8 bases from J, with 16 bases between. CDR3 sequence (DNA): TGTGCCAGCAGCTCGGTGGTATCGGGCGGCTACACCTTC. Amino acids: CASSSVVSGGYTF.

The chain links TRBV7-2 to TRBJ1-1, with D uncertain. Germline values: CDR1 SGHTA, CDR2 FQGNSA. The CDR3 runs 15 residues. Deletions cut 5 bases from V and 1 base from J, with 14 bases between. DNA of the CDR3: TGTGCCAGCAGCCGATTAACGAGGTCGAACACTGAAGCTTTCTTT. Translating it yields CASSRLTRSNTEAFF.

The CDR3 DNA reads as TGCAGCGTTGAAGATAGGGACGGGGGCGGGTACAATGAGCAGTACTTC. Protein product: CSVEDRDGGGYNEQYF. J is TRBJ2-1 and V is TRBV29-1; D is perhaps TRBD1 or TRBD2 (6 bases each). The end of the DNA is better explained by TRBJ2-7, so the J call may be wrong. CDR1 is SQVTM and CDR2 is ANQGSEA in the germline V gene. The CDR3 has 16 amino acids.

V is TRBV6-5 and J is TRBJ2-2, with D perhaps matching TRBD1 or TRBD2 (6 bases each). Germline V CDR1 and CDR2: MNHEY, SVGAGI. Between the trimmed V and J ends, which lost 5 bases and 5 bases, there was a span of 9 bases. The CDR3 has 13 residues. The CDR3 here is CASSTGRTGELFF. In nucleotides, the CDR3 is TGTGCCAGCAGTACAGGGAGGACCGGGGAGCTGTTTTTT.

This clonotype was detected only a few times. This sequence joins TRBV12-3 or TRBV12-4 and TRBJ1-6, with 10 bases matching TRBD1. CDR3 length: 14 residues. The junction had 6 bases not matched to a gene; V was cut back by 6 bases and J by 10 bases. The CDR3 nucleotides read TGTGCCAGCAGATACGGGACAGGGGCCTCACCCCTCCACTTT. Its protein product is CASRYGTGASPLHF.

V is TRBV20-1 and J is TRBJ2-5; D remains ambiguous. Germline V gene lookup returns CDR1 DFQATT and CDR2 SNEGSKA (reference sequence). There are 12 residues in the CDR3. V was cut by 3 bases and J by 0 bases, with 5 bases left in between. The CDR3, as DNA: TGCAGTGCTAGGGCGAACCAAGAGACCCAGTACTTC. Translating gives CSARANQETQYF.

This clonotype was observed a handful of times. The rearrangement joins TRBV29-1 to TRBJ1-1, with TRBD1 identical over 7 bases. V dropped 6 bases and J dropped 0; count of bases not matched to a gene: 7. Germline V lookup: CDR1 SQVTM, CDR2 ANQGSEA. CDR3 length equals 14 residues. CDR3 region: CSVAGTAMNTEAFF. In DNA form, the CDR3 reads TGCAGCGTCGCCGGGACAGCGATGAACACTGAAGCTTTCTTT.

The chain recombines TRBV20-1 with TRBJ1-1; D gene ambiguous. CDR3 size: 13 residues. The V end was cut by 0 bases, the J end by 8 bases, with 13 bases between. Germline CDR1 DFQATT, CDR2 SNEGSKA (reference sequence). In DNA, the CDR3 is TGCAGTGCTAGAGATAACGCCAGGAAAGAAGCTTTCTTT. This sequence encodes CSARDNARKEAFF.

The chain joins TRBV9 to TRBJ2-5; D is tentatively TRBD1 or TRBD2 (5 bases each). Germline V gene sequence: CDR1 SGDLS, CDR2 YYNGEE. V lost 4 bases to trimming and J lost 5 bases, with 9 bases between them. CDR3 length equals 12 residues. CDR3 DNA: TGTGCCAGCAGCCCAGGGAGCGAGACCCAGTACTTC. This sequence encodes CASSPGSETQYF.

This clonotype was observed a few times. The V gene is TRBV28, the J gene TRBJ2-7; D not resolved. Per germline, CDR1 MDHEN and CDR2 SYDVKM. The CDR3 is made up of 12 amino acids. V was trimmed by 6 bases and J by 4 bases, leaving 10 bases between them. The CDR3, as DNA: TGTGCCAGCAGCGGACCTGTGTACGAGCAGTACTTC. Amino acids: CASSGPVYEQYF.

There are a few counts of this clonotype. The chain couples TRBV28 to TRBJ2-7; perhaps TRBD2 as D (6 bases). Germline CDR1 and CDR2: MDHEN and SYDVKM. CDR3 length: 14 amino acids. The V end was cut by 3 bases, the J end by 5 bases, with 14 bases between. The CDR3 nucleotides read TGTGCCAGCAGTTTCGGGGGACTTCCCCACGAGCAGTACTTC. It yields the protein CASSFGGLPHEQYF.

This clonotype was observed a handful of times. The chain employs TRBV3-1 and TRBJ2-7, with D perhaps TRBD2 (5 bases). CDR3 length: 12 amino acids. Germline lookup yields CDR1 LGHDT and CDR2 YNNKEL (reference sequence). The V end lost 1 base, the J end lost 7 bases, and 8 bases lay between the germline ends. CDR3 region: CASSQAGLEQYF. The CDR3 nucleotides are TGTGCCAGCAGCCAAGCCGGACTGGAGCAGTACTTC.

The rearrangement joins TRBV29-1 to TRBJ1-4; no firm D call. V shed 1 base and J shed 0 bases, with 12 bases lying between them. The CDR3 covers 16 residues. Germline values: CDR1 SQVTM, CDR2 ANQGSEA. DNA of the CDR3: TGCAGCGTTGAAGGGGTCGACAAAGCAACTAATGAAAAACTGTTTTTT. It yields the protein CSVEGVDKATNEKLFF.